Described below is a single T cell receptor (beta chain) sequence and its context. Its target is not known. This sample stems from a study of human CD8 memory T cell subsets. Production of TCR beta libraries used UMI-labeled 5' RACE as the method. TCRdb re-called the 5' RACE reads and catalogs CDR3 proteins one per entry, DNA excluded. The sample data list around 11,000 distinct CDR3 sequences. The study, taken as a whole, reports: Minimal repertoire overlap was seen between stem-like memory T cells and precursor exhausted T cells.

Germline assignment: CDR1 SNHLY and CDR2 FYNNEI. CDR3 size: 14 residues. The clonotype originates from a human donor in good health. Sample: CD8+ T cells from PBMCs. This chain uses TRBV2 with TRBJ2-1; checking the TCRdb D call of TRBD2 is not possible without DNA. CDR3 amino acids: CAILGTSGYNEQFF.